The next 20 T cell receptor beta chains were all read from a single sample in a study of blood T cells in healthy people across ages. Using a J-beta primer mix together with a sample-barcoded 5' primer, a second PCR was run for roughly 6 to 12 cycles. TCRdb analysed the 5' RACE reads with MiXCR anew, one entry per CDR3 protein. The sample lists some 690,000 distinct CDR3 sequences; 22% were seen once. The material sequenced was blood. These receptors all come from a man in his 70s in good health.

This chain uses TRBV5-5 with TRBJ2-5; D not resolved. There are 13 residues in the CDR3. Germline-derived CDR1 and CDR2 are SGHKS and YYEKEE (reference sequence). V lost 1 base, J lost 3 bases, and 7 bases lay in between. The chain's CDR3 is CASSLYQKETQYF. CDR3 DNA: TGTGCCAGCAGCTTGTACCAAAAAGAGACCCAGTACTTC.

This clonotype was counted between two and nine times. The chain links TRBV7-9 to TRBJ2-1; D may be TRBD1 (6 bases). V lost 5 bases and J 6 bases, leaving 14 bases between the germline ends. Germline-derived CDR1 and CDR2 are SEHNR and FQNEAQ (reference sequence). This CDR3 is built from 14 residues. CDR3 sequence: CASSPRTDINEQFF. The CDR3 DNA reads TGTGCCAGCAGCCCACGGACAGACATCAATGAGCAGTTCTTC.

The chain's CDR3 is CASSGSQGPNYGYTF. For the CDR3, the DNA is TGTGCCAGCAGTGGGTCTCAGGGTCCTAACTATGGCTACACCTTC. The chain couples TRBV2 to TRBJ1-2; a weak D match, TRBD1 (5 bases). Germline V gene sequence: CDR1 SNHLY, CDR2 FYNNEI. The CDR3 runs 15 residues. The germline V and J ends were trimmed by 4 bases and 0 bases, with 12 bases remaining between them.

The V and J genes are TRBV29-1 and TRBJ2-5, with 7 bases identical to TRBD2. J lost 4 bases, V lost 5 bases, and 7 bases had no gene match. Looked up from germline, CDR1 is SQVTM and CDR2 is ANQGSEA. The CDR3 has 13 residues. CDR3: CSVSPTSRETQYF. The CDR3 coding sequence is TGCAGCGTTAGCCCGACTAGCAGAGAGACCCAGTACTTC.

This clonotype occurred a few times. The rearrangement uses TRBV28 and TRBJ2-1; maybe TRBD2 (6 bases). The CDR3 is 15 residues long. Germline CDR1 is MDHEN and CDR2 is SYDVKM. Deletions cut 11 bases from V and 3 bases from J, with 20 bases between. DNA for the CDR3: TGTGCCGCCCCTTCGCCGCGGGACCACTACAATGAGCAGTTCTTC. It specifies CAAPSPRDHYNEQFF.

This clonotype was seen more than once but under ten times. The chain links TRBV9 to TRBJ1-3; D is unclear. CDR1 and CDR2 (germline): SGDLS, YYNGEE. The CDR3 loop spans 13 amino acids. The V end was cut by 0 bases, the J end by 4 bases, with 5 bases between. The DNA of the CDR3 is TGTGCCAGCAGCGTAGAGGCGGGAAACACCATATATTTT. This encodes CASSVEAGNTIYF.

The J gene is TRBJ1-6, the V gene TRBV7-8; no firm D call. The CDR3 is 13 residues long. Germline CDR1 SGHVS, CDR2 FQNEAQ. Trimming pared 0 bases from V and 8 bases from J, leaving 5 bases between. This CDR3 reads CASSLAPHSPLHF. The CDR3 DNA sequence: TGTGCCAGCAGCTTAGCCCCCCATTCACCCCTCCACTTT. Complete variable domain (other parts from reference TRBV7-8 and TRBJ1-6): GAGVSQSPRYKVAKRGQDVALRCDPISGHVSLFWYQQALGQGPEFLTYFQNEAQLDKSGLPSDRFFAERPEGSVSTLKIQRTQQEDSAVYLCASSLAPHSPLHFGNGTRLTVT.

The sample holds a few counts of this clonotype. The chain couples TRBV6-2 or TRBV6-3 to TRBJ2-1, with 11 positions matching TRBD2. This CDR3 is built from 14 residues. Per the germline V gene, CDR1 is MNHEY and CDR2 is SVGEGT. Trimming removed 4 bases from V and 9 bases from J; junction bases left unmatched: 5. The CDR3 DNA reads TGTGCCAGCAGTTTAGCGGGGGGGCCTATTGAGCAGTTCTTC. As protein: CASSLAGGPIEQFF.

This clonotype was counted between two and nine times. The CDR3 region has the DNA TGTGCCAGCAGCGTCCTGCGGGGCGGGAACTACAATGAGCAGTTCTTC. It is translated as CASSVLRGGNYNEQFF. V is TRBV14 and J is TRBJ2-1; the D gene is possibly TRBD2 (6 bases). Germline V gives CDR1 SGHDN, CDR2 FVKESK. Trimming pared 5 bases from V and 3 bases from J, leaving 17 bases between. The CDR3 sequence is 16 residues long. Full variable domain (rest looked up from reference TRBV14 and TRBJ2-1): EAGVTQFPSHSVIEKGQTVTLRCDPISGHDNLYWYRRVMGKEIKFLLHFVKESKQDESGMPNNRFLAERTGGTYSTLKVQPAELEDSGVYFCASSVLRGGNYNEQFFGPGTRLTVL.

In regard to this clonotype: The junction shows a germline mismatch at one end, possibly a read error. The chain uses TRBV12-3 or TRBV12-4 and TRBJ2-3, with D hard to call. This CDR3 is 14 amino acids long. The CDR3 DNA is TGTGCCAGCAAATTAGGCATGGGAACAGATGCGCAGTATTTT. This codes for CASKLGMGTDAQYF.

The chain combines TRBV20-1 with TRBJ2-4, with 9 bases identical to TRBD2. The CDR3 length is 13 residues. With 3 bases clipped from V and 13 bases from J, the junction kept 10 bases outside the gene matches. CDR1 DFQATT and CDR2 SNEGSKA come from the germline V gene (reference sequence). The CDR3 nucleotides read TGCAGTGCTAGTGGTCTAGCGGGGTCACCACAGTACTTC. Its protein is CSASGLAGSPQYF.

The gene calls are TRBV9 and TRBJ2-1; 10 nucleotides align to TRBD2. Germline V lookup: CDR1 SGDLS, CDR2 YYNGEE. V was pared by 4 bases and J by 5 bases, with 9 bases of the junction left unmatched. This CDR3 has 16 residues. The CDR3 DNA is TGTGCCAGCAGCCTACCTGTCGGACTAGCGGACAATGAGCAGTTCTTC. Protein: CASSLPVGLADNEQFF.

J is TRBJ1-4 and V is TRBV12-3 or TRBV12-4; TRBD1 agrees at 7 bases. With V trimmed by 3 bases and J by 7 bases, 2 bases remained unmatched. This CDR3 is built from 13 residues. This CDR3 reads CASSFSGGEKLFF. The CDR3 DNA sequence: TGTGCCAGCAGTTTTTCAGGGGGTGAAAAACTGTTTTTT.

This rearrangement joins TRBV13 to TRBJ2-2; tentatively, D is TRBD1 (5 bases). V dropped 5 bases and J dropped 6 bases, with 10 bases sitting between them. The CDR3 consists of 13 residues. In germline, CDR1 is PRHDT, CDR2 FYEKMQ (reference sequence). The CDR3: CASSMTASGELFF. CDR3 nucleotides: TGTGCCAGCAGCATGACAGCATCCGGGGAGCTGTTTTTT.

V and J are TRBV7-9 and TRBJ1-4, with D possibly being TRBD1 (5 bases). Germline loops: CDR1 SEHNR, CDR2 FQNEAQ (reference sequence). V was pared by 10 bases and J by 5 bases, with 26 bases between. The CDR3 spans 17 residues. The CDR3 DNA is TGTGCCACCGGGGGAGGGGTCGGCTCCAAAGTCAATGAAAAACTGTTTTTT. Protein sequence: CATGGGVGSKVNEKLFF.

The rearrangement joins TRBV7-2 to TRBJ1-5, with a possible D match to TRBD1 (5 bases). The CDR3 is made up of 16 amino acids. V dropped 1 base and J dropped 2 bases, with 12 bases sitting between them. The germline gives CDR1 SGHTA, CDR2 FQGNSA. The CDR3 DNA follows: TGTGCCAGCAGCTTAGTAGGGGCGGGGGGCAATCAGCCCCAGCATTTT. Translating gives CASSLVGAGGNQPQHF.

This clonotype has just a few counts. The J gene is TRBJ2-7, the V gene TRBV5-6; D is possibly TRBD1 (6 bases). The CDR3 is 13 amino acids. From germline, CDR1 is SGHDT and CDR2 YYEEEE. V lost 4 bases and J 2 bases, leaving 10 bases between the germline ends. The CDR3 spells CASSKRGTYEQYV. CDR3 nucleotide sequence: TGTGCCAGCAGCAAAAGGGGGACCTACGAGCAGTACGTC.

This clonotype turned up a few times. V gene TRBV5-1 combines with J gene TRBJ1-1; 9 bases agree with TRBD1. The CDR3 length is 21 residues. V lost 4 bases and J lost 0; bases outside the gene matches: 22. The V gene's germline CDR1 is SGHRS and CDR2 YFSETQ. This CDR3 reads CASSLRTGDSVRTLMNTEAFF. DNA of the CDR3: TGCGCCAGCAGCCTAAGGACAGGGGATTCTGTAAGGACATTAATGAACACTGAAGCTTTCTTT.

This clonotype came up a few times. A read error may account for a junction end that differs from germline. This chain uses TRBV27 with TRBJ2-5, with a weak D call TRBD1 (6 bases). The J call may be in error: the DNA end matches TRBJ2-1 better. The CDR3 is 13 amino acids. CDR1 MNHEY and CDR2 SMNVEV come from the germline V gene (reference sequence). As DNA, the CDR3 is TGTGCCAGCAGATTATACAGGGTCGATGAGCAGTTCTTC. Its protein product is CASRLYRVDEQFF.

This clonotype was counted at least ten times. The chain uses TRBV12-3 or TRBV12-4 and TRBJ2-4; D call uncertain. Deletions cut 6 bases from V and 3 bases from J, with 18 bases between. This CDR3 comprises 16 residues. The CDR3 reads CASSLPGGSHKNIQYF. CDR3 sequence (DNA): TGTGCCAGCAGCCTCCCCGGCGGTAGCCACAAAAACATTCAGTACTTC.